The T cell receptor beta chain under discussion was sequenced for a study of post-analysis software for immune sequencing data. At the level of the study: Recorded disease courses covered relapsing-remitting, secondary progressive and progressive-relapsing multiple sclerosis. Some patients had no subtype annotation. Overall study results and limits: F-measure co-clustering was strong for batch-matched samples. A significant reduction in normalized Chao1 diversity was observed in multiple sclerosis patients versus controls. Several TRBV segments (TRBV5-6, TRBV5-1 and TRBV20-1 among them) occurred more frequently in patients than in controls.

V lost 1 base and J lost 4; bases outside the gene matches: 13. This CDR3 contains 18 residues. The TCR beta cDNA libraries carried unique molecular identifiers. T cells, 1 to 10 million of them, yielded 500,000 or so cDNA molecules. One entry per CDR3 protein, called by TCRdb with MiXCR from the PCR reads. The profile shows 750,000 to 950,000 distinct CDR3 sequences, under 70% of them singletons. This clonotype came up a few times. The antigen is unknown. Sequencing input: blood. This clonotype originated in a girl aged 10 to 17 with multiple sclerosis. The chain is built from TRBV12-3 or TRBV12-4 and TRBJ2-1; 7 nucleotides agree with TRBD2. The CDR3 DNA sequence: TGTGCCAGCAGTTTAGGGCCCCCGGGCGGGAGAGGATACAATGAGCAGTTCTTC. Protein product: CASSLGPPGGRGYNEQFF.